The source of this TCR beta chain is a study of early T cells in non-severe SARS-CoV-2 infection. This clonotype was recorded at least ten times. What it recognizes is unknown. Using its own MiXCR run on the 5' RACE reads, TCRdb lists one record per CDR3 protein. This sample carries roughly 26,000 distinct CDR3 sequences, 4.5% to 6% of them seen once, and the ten largest clones take 3.5% to 4.5%. V was pared by 5 bases and J by 6 bases, with 16 bases between. Looked up from germline, CDR1 is SEHNR and CDR2 is FQNEAQ (reference sequence). The CDR3 consists of 14 residues. Broader study findings: There was a bias toward anti-spike CD8 responses in VDJdb matching, which missed private and CD4 specificities.

This TCR came from an adult who was a healthcare worker with PCR-confirmed SARS-CoV-2 infection or an uninfected control (not recorded which). The sequenced sample consisted of whole blood. The genes are TRBV7-9 and TRBJ1-1, with a possible D match to TRBD1 (5 bases). The CDR3 DNA sequence: TGTGCCAGCAGCCTACCCAACAGGAGGCCTGAAGCTTTCTTT. Its protein is CASSLPNRRPEAFF.